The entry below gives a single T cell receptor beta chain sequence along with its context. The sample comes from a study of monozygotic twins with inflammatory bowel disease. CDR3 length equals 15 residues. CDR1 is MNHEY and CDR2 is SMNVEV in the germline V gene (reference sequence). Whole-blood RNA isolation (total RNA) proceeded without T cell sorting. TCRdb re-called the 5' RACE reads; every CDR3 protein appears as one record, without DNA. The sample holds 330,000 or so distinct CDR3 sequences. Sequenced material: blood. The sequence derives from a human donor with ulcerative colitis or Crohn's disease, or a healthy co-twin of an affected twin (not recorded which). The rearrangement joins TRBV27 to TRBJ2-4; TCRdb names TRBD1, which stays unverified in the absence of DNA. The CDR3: CASRPVGRAKNIQYF.